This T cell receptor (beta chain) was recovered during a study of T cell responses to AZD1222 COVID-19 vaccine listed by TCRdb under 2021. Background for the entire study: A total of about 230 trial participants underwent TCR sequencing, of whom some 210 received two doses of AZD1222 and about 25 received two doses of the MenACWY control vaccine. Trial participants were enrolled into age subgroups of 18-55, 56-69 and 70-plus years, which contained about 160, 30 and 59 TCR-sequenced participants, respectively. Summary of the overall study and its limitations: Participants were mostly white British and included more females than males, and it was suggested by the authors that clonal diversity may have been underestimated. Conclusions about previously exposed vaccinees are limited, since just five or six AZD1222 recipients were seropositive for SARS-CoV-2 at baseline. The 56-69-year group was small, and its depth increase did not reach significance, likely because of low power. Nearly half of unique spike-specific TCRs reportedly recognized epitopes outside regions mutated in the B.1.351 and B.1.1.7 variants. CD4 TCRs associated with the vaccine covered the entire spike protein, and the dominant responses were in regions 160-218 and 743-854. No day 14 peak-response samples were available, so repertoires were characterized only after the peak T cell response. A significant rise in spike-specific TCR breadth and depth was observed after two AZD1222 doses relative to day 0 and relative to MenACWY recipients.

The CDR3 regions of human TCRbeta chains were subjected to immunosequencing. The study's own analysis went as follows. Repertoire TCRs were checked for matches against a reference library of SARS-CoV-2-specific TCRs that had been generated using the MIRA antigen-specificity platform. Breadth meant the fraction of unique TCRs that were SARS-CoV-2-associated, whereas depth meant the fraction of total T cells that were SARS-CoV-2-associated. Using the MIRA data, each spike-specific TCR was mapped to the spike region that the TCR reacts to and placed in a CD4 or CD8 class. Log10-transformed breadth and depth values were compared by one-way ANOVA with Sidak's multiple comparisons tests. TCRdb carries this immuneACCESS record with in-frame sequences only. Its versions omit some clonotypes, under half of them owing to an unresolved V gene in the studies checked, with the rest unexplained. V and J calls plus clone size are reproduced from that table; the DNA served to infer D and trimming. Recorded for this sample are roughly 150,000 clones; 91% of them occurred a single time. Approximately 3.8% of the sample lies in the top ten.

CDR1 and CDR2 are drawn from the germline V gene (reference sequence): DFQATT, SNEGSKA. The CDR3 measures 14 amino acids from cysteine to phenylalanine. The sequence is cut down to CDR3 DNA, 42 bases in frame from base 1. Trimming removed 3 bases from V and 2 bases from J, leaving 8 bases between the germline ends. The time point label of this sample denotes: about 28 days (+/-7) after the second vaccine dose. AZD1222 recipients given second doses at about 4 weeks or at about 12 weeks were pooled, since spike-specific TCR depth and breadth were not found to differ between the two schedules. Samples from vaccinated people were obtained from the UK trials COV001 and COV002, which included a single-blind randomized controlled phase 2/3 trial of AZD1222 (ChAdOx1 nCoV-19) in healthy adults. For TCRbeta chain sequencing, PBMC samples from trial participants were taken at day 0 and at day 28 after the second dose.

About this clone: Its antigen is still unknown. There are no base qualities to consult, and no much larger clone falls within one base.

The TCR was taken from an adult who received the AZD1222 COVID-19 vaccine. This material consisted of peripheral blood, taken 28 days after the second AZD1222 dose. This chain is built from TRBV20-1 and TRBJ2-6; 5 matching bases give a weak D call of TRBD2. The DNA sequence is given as TGCAGTGCTAGTGTGGGAGCTGGGGCCAACGTCCTGACTTTC. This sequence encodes CSASVGAGANVLTF.